Listed here is a single TCR beta chain. This CDR3 region has 17 residues. V dropped 5 bases and J dropped 5; count of bases not matched to a gene: 14. Germline CDR1 reads LNHDA; CDR2 reads SQIVND (reference sequence). This sample was taken from a study of tumor-infiltrating lymphocytes in localized non-small cell lung cancer. Study-level background: Some samples were collected after neoadjuvant chemotherapy; smokers, never-smokers and several histologies were included.

Some clones are missing from TCRdb's copy, which holds only in-frame ones; the method was immunoSEQ multiplex PCR. The sample shows approximately 8,000 clones, roughly 82% of them seen only once. The genes are TRBV19 and TRBJ2-2; 7 bases match TRBD1. This TCR was sampled from a human donor with non-small cell lung cancer. The sample consisted of lung tumor tissue. Written as DNA, the CDR3 is TGTGCCAGTAGTCCTTACCTCGGACAGGAGTTTACCGGGGAGCTGTTTTTT. Translating it yields CASSPYLGQEFTGELFF.